This is a list of T cell receptor beta chains from one sample in a study of blood T cells in healthy people across ages. One entry per CDR3 protein, called by TCRdb with MiXCR from the 5' RACE reads. This table has more than 1,000,000 distinct CDR3 sequences, around 25% appearing once. This same sample was also part of a study on T cells of mothers and their children.

The sample consisted of blood. The receptors come from a girl aged 2 to 9 in good health. The CDR3 runs from the conserved cysteine through the conserved F or W. The order of the fields is V gene, J gene, clone size, D gene, CDR3 protein, CDR3 DNA. The D gene is left open where the match is weak. Only some rows state a clone size, as once, few, many or a class for expanded clones.

>TRBV20-1|TRBJ1-2|few|NA
CSAILLDGYTF
TGCAGTGCTATCTTGCTAGATGGCTACACCTTC
>TRBV7-9|TRBJ1-1|NA|NA
CASSLSQGDTEAFF
TGTGCCAGCAGCTTAAGCCAGGGTGACACTGAAGCTTTCTTT
>TRBV27|TRBJ2-1|many|TRBD2
CASMGAGGPYNEQFF
TGTGCCAGCATGGGGGCGGGAGGGCCCTACAATGAGCAGTTCTTC
>TRBV29-1|TRBJ2-7|NA|NA
CSVGGTEQYF
TGCAGCGTTGGAGGAACCGAGCAGTACTTC
>TRBV19|TRBJ2-3|NA|TRBD2
CASSMELAGSDTQYF
TGTGCCAGTAGTATGGAACTAGCGGGGTCAGATACGCAGTATTTT
>TRBV29-1|TRBJ1-2|many|NA
CSVKGVNYGYTF
TGCAGCGTTAAAGGGGTCAACTATGGCTACACCTTC
>TRBV20-1|TRBJ1-2|NA|NA
CSALDRFNYGYTF
TGCAGTGCTCTGGACCGCTTTAACTATGGCTACACCTTC
>TRBV12-3/TRBV12-4|TRBJ2-1|NA|NA
CASSVDESGQFF
TGTGCCAGCAGTGTGGACGAGTCAGGGCAGTTCTTC
>TRBV5-1|TRBJ2-1|NA|NA
CASNPGGGSNNEQFF
TGCGCCAGCAACCCCGGAGGGGGTTCTAACAATGAGCAGTTCTTC
>TRBV21-1|TRBJ2-1|few|NA
CASSKKVASGRALNEQFF
TGTGCCAGCAGCAAAAAAGTCGCCAGCGGGAGGGCCTTAAATGAGCAGTTCTTC
>TRBV28|TRBJ1-3|NA|NA
CASSLAGAGGNTIYF
TGTGCCAGCAGTTTGGCAGGGGCTGGTGGAAACACCATATATTTT
>TRBV12-3/TRBV12-4|TRBJ2-5|NA|NA
CASSMTGRETQYF
TGTGCCAGCAGTATGACAGGAAGGGAGACCCAGTACTTC
>TRBV29-1|TRBJ2-5|once|TRBD2
CSVSGTSGSEQYF
TGCAGCGTTTCCGGGACTAGCGGCTCAGAGCAGTACTTC
>TRBV20-1|TRBJ2-5|NA|NA
CSAAREETQYF
TGCAGTGCAGCGAGGGAAGAGACCCAGTACTTC
>TRBV20-1|TRBJ2-3|few|TRBD2
CSARALPPSGASTDTQYF
TGCAGTGCTAGAGCCCTACCTCCTAGCGGGGCTAGCACAGATACGCAGTATTTT
>TRBV7-8|TRBJ1-2|NA|NA
CASSSRTTDPNYGYTF
TGTGCCAGCAGCTCGAGGACCACAGACCCTAACTATGGCTACACCTTC
>TRBV20-1|TRBJ2-1|NA|TRBD2
CSARDPGLAGPIHYNEQFF
TGCAGTGCTAGAGATCCGGGACTAGCGGGTCCTATACACTACAATGAGCAGTTCTTC
>TRBV5-1|TRBJ1-2|few|NA
CASSSTPQRDYGYTF
TGCGCCAGCAGCTCAACACCTCAACGGGACTATGGCTACACCTTC
>TRBV5-1|TRBJ2-7|few|TRBD2
CASSWDLTSPLTYEQYF
TGCGCCAGCAGCTGGGACCTGACTAGCCCGCTCACCTACGAGCAGTACTTC
>TRBV20-1|TRBJ2-1|few|TRBD2
CSARVAGDAYNEQFF
TGCAGTGCTAGAGTAGCGGGAGACGCCTACAATGAGCAGTTCTTC
>TRBV5-1|TRBJ2-7|NA|NA
CASSLESPSYEQYF
TGCGCCAGCAGCTTGGAGTCTCCTTCCTACGAGCAGTACTTC
>TRBV6-1|TRBJ1-2|many|TRBD1
CASIRDRVGGYTF
TGTGCCAGCATTAGGGACAGGGTTGGAGGCTACACCTTC
>TRBV25-1|TRBJ1-5|many|NA
CASRRRVKGQPQHF
TGTGCCAGCAGGAGAAGGGTAAAAGGACAGCCCCAGCATTTT
>TRBV5-4|TRBJ2-7|NA|NA
CASSFGMDSYEQYF
TGTGCCAGCAGCTTTGGGATGGACTCCTACGAGCAGTACTTC
>TRBV10-3|TRBJ1-3|few|NA
CAISEDKLRRYF
TGTGCCATCAGTGAGGATAAACTAAGGAGGTATTTT
>TRBV7-9|TRBJ2-5|NA|TRBD1
CASSWTGDPFGNQETQYF
TGTGCCAGCAGCTGGACAGGGGACCCCTTCGGGAACCAAGAGACCCAGTACTTC
>TRBV7-6|TRBJ2-6|NA|TRBD1
CASSLAVGTGSSGANVLTF
TGTGCCAGCAGCTTAGCAGTAGGGACAGGGTCCTCTGGGGCCAACGTCCTGACTTTC
>TRBV15|TRBJ2-3|NA|NA
CATSRALAEGGTDTQYF
TGTGCCACCAGCAGAGCCCTAGCGGAGGGGGGCACAGATACGCAGTATTTT
>TRBV2|TRBJ1-4|NA|NA
CASSNTGWNEKLFF
TGTGCCAGCAGTAATACAGGGTGGAATGAAAAACTGTTTTTT
>TRBV5-1|TRBJ1-2|NA|NA
CASSLRGAGDYGYTF
TGCGCCAGCAGCTTGCGAGGTGCGGGAGACTATGGCTACACCTTC
>TRBV14|TRBJ2-7|NA|TRBD1
CASSQGRTGQAEQYF
TGTGCCAGCAGCCAAGGCCGGACAGGGCAAGCCGAGCAGTACTTC
>TRBV12-3/TRBV12-4|TRBJ2-3|few|NA
CASSPWTDTRYF
TGTGCCAGCAGTCCCTGGACAGATACGCGGTATTTT
>TRBV7-7|TRBJ2-5|NA|NA
CASSPDVTGETQYF
TGTGCTAGCAGCCCAGACGTGACAGGAGAAACCCAGTACTTC
>TRBV5-4|TRBJ2-3|few|TRBD2
CAFSGRDGTDTQYF
TGTGCCTTTAGCGGGAGAGATGGTACAGATACGCAGTATTTT
>TRBV6-5|TRBJ1-1|few|TRBD1
CASSMTGPVDEAFF
TGTGCCAGCAGTATGACAGGGCCCGTCGATGAAGCTTTCTTT
>TRBV12-3/TRBV12-4|TRBJ1-5|NA|NA
CASSLGLGTWQPQHF
TGTGCCAGCAGTTTAGGGTTGGGGACTTGGCAGCCCCAGCATTTT
>TRBV14|TRBJ2-3|NA|NA
CASSQEVTGTDTQYF
TGTGCCAGCAGCCAAGAGGTGACGGGTACAGATACGCAGTATTTT
>TRBV28|TRBJ2-3|NA|TRBD2
CASSSGRVAGTVDTQYF
TGTGCCAGCAGTTCCGGTCGGGTAGCGGGAACTGTAGATACGCAGTATTTT
>TRBV7-8|TRBJ2-7|NA|NA
CASSADRTYEQYF
TGTGCCAGCAGCGCAGACAGGACCTACGAGCAGTACTTC
>TRBV5-4|TRBJ2-1|few|TRBD1
CASSLLRATTGHNEQFF
TGTGCCAGCAGCTTGCTTCGCGCAACGACAGGGCACAATGAGCAGTTCTTC
>TRBV14|TRBJ2-7|few|NA
CASSLGVLGYEQYF
TGTGCCAGCAGCCTGGGGGTGCTGGGTTACGAGCAGTACTTC
>TRBV6-1|TRBJ2-7|few|TRBD2
CAGQESRGGLAGREQYF
TGTGCCGGGCAGGAATCCCGGGGGGGACTAGCGGGACGCGAGCAGTACTTC
>TRBV14|TRBJ2-5|few|TRBD1
CASSSMGQAQETQYF
TGTGCCAGCAGCTCAATGGGACAGGCGCAAGAGACCCAGTACTTC
>TRBV2|TRBJ2-1|NA|NA
CASSAGDEQFF
TGTGCCAGCAGTGCCGGGGATGAGCAGTTCTTC
>TRBV12-3/TRBV12-4|TRBJ1-4|once|NA
CAGSFSLAMGEKLFF
TGTGCCGGCAGTTTTTCGCTGGCGATGGGTGAAAAACTGTTTTTT
>TRBV18|TRBJ2-5|NA|NA
CASSQDFRETQYF
TGTGCCAGCTCACAGGACTTCAGGGAGACCCAGTACTTC
>TRBV15|TRBJ2-1|few|NA
CATSRVVQSTGFQGDEQFF
TGTGCCACCAGCAGAGTCGTTCAATCGACAGGTTTCCAGGGAGATGAGCAGTTCTTC
>TRBV20-1|TRBJ2-3|NA|TRBD2
CSARDQSGGADTQYF
TGCAGTGCTAGAGATCAGAGCGGGGGTGCAGATACGCAGTATTTT
>TRBV29-1|TRBJ1-3|NA|NA
CSVLRDTIYF
TGCAGCGTTTTAAGGGACACCATATATTTT
>TRBV5-1|TRBJ1-2|many|TRBD1
CASSPTGDYGYTF
TGCGCCAGCAGCCCCACAGGGGACTATGGCTACACCTTC
>TRBV12-3/TRBV12-4|TRBJ2-5|few|NA
CASSILSGTPKETQYF
TGTGCCAGCAGTATCCTCTCTGGGACGCCAAAAGAGACCCAGTACTTC
>TRBV4-1|TRBJ2-7|NA|TRBD2
CASSQPGLASEQYF
TGCGCCAGCAGCCAACCGGGACTAGCAAGCGAGCAGTACTTC
>TRBV3-1|TRBJ1-2|few|TRBD1
CASSPDRGDPVYGYTF
TGTGCCAGCAGCCCGGACAGGGGCGATCCTGTTTATGGCTACACCTTC
>TRBV25-1|TRBJ1-4|few|NA
CASSEGAATSGEKLFF
TGTGCCAGCAGTGAGGGTGCAGCTACCTCGGGGGAAAAACTGTTTTTT